Presented here are 18 T cell receptor beta chains from one specimen sequenced in a study of T cell repertoires in cytomegalovirus infection. TCRdb ran MiXCR on the reads and lists one entry per CDR3 protein. The data contain roughly 160,000 distinct CDR3 sequences, 20% to 25% of them singletons. Their antigens are not known. The input for sequencing was CD8+ T cells from cultured PBMCs, taken from culture after CMV antigen stimulation. These TCRs come from a human donor in good health (CMV status not recorded). Some clones in this sample may be carry-over from other donors' samples.

This clonotype turned up a few times. V gene TRBV7-8 combines with J gene TRBJ2-1; 7 bases are a match to TRBD1. The germline V gene encodes CDR1 SGHVS and CDR2 FQNEAQ. The CDR3 covers 16 residues. Unmatched junction bases numbered 15, after V lost 1 base and J lost 12 bases. The CDR3 DNA is TGTGCCAGCAGCTTAGACCTGGGCGACAGGGTGGGTGTGCAGTTCTTC. It specifies CASSLDLGDRVGVQFF.

This rearrangement joins TRBV4-2 to TRBJ1-3; 10 bases fit TRBD1. Trimming removed 3 bases from V and 3 bases from J; junction bases left unmatched: 8. This CDR3 region has 17 residues. Germline loops: CDR1 LGHNA, CDR2 YNFKEQ. Here the CDR3 reads CASSHSGTGDSGNTIYF. CDR3 DNA sequence: TGTGCCAGCAGCCATTCCGGGACAGGGGATAGTGGAAACACCATATATTTT.

This clonotype was picked up a small number of times. J is TRBJ1-1 and V is TRBV5-4; D remains unclear. The germline V gene has CDR1 SGHNT and CDR2 YYREEE (reference sequence). This CDR3 is 14 amino acids long. V lost 4 bases, J lost 0 bases, and 10 bases lay in between. CDR3 in DNA: TGTGCCAGCAGCGCCGGGAACCTGAACACTGAAGCTTTCTTT. This gives the protein CASSAGNLNTEAFF.

On this clonotype itself: The germline gene is not matched at one end of the junction; a read error may be the cause. The chain employs TRBV6-5 and TRBJ2-2, with D possibly TRBD1 on 6 matching bases. CDR3 length equals 16 residues. The germline V gene has CDR1 MNHEY and CDR2 SVGAGI. CDR3 protein: CTSSSRDTTSTGELFF. The CDR3 DNA is TGTACCAGCAGCTCCCGGGACACTACCTCCACCGGGGAGCTGTTTTTT.

CDR3 loop: CASSQTVSKYHLKGYEQYF. CDR3 DNA sequence: TGTGCCAGCAGCCAAACTGTTTCCAAGTACCATCTGAAGGGCTACGAGCAGTACTTC. The chain uses TRBV4-2 and TRBJ2-7; D unresolved. The CDR3 sequence is 19 residues long. The germline V and J ends were trimmed by 2 bases and 3 bases, with 26 bases remaining between them. CDR1 is LGHNA and CDR2 is YNFKEQ in the germline V gene.

This chain joins TRBV9 and TRBJ1-1; 7 bases agree with TRBD1. Germline values: CDR1 SGDLS, CDR2 YYNGEE. The CDR3 runs to 16 residues. With 0 bases clipped from V and 0 bases from J, the junction kept 5 bases outside the gene matches. CDR3 loop: CASSVAGTALNTEAFF. In DNA, the CDR3 is TGTGCCAGCAGCGTAGCCGGGACAGCATTGAACACTGAAGCTTTCTTT. The complete variable domain, with remaining parts taken from reference TRBV9 and TRBJ1-1, reads DSGVTQTPKHLITATGQRVTLRCSPRSGDLSVYWYQQSLDQGLQFLIQYYNGEERAKGNILERFSAQQFPDLHSELNLSSLELGDSALYFCASSVAGTALNTEAFFGQGTRLTVV.

This clonotype was seen a few times. The rearrangement joins TRBV15 to TRBJ1-5; maybe TRBD1 (6 bases). The V end was cut by 5 bases, the J end by 1 base, with 18 bases between. Germline-derived CDR1 and CDR2 are LNHNV and YYDKDF (reference sequence). The CDR3 is 17 residues long. The CDR3 nucleotides read TGTGCCACCAGCCCTCTCCCGGGACATCGAAGCAATCAGCCCCAGCATTTT. Amino acid sequence: CATSPLPGHRSNQPQHF. Variable domain in full (rest from reference TRBV15 and TRBJ1-5): DAMVIQNPRYQVTQFGKPVTLSCSQTLNHNVMYWYQQKSSQAPKLLFHYYDKDFNNEADTPDNFQSRRPNTSFCFLDIRSPGLGDTAMYLCATSPLPGHRSNQPQHFGDGTRLSIL.

This clonotype was counted between two and nine times. This chain joins TRBV6-6 and TRBJ1-3, with D tentatively TRBD1 (5 bases). Germline V gene lookup returns CDR1 MNHNY and CDR2 SVGAGI (reference sequence). The CDR3 is 14 residues long. Deletions cut 4 bases from V and 0 bases from J, with 7 bases between. CDR3: CASSSGHSGNTIYF. In nucleotides, the CDR3 is TGTGCCAGCAGTTCAGGGCACTCTGGAAACACCATATATTTT.

V is TRBV7-2 and J is TRBJ2-7; D is undetermined. Germline V gives CDR1 SGHTA, CDR2 FQGNSA. Between the trimmed V and J ends, which lost 5 bases and 3 bases, there was a span of 11 bases. The CDR3 extends over 13 amino acids. The DNA of the CDR3 is TGTGCCAGCAGCACCGACGGTTTCTACGAGCAGTACTTC. It specifies CASSTDGFYEQYF.

The CDR3 region is CASSPGGPADEQFF. The CDR3 nucleotides are TGTGCCAGCAGCCCAGGGGGACCGGCGGATGAGCAGTTCTTC. The gene calls are TRBV9 and TRBJ2-1, with TRBD1 identical over 7 bases. CDR1 and CDR2 (germline): SGDLS, YYNGEE. This CDR3 contains 14 residues. The trim removed 4 bases at V and 8 bases at J, leaving 9 bases unmatched.

This clonotype was seen only a few times. The chain couples TRBV7-6 to TRBJ2-7, with a weak D call TRBD2 (5 bases). V was shortened by 2 bases and J by 7 bases, with 15 bases between the two germline ends. Germline-derived CDR1 and CDR2 are SGHVS and FNYEAQ. The CDR3 covers 14 residues. CDR3 sequence reads: CASSLTDPPGEQYF. Written as DNA, the CDR3 is TGTGCCAGCAGCTTAACAGACCCCCCGGGAGAGCAGTACTTC.

The chain is built from TRBV19 and TRBJ1-5, with unresolved D. Trimming pared 3 bases from V and 2 bases from J, leaving 8 bases between. This CDR3 is 14 amino acids long. From germline, CDR1 is LNHDA and CDR2 SQIVND (reference sequence). This CDR3 is CASSMSGGNQPQHF. In nucleotides, the CDR3 is TGTGCCAGTAGTATGAGCGGCGGCAATCAGCCCCAGCATTTT.

This clonotype was found a few times. This chain connects TRBV7-8 to TRBJ1-3; D possibly corresponds to TRBD1 (5 bases). The CDR3 contains 16 residues. Trimming shortened V by 4 bases and J by 1 base, and 14 bases separated the two germline ends. Germline V gene lookup returns CDR1 SGHVS and CDR2 FQNEAQ. CDR3: CASSSGVGGSGNTIYF. CDR3 sequence (DNA): TGTGCCAGCAGCTCTGGTGTCGGGGGGTCTGGAAACACCATATATTTT. The full variable domain, completed using reference TRBV7-8 and TRBJ1-3, is GAGVSQSPRYKVAKRGQDVALRCDPISGHVSLFWYQQALGQGPEFLTYFQNEAQLDKSGLPSDRFFAERPEGSVSTLKIQRTQQEDSAVYLCASSSGVGGSGNTIYFGEGSWLTVV.

The J gene is TRBJ1-4, the V gene TRBV7-2; D is unresolved. The length of the CDR3 is 14 residues. Germline loops: CDR1 SGHTA, CDR2 FQGNSA. Trimming left V 3 bases short and J 1 base short, with 6 bases between. The CDR3 loop reads CASSFGGTNEKLFF. The CDR3 DNA reads as TGTGCCAGCAGCTTCGGAGGAACTAATGAAAAACTGTTTTTT.

The gene calls are TRBV12-3 or TRBV12-4 and TRBJ2-5; D is possibly TRBD2 (5 bases). The CDR3 runs to 12 residues. Trimming removed 7 bases at V and 2 bases at J, with 8 bases between. CDR3 DNA sequence: TGTGCCAGCACGTCGGGGCAAGAGACCCAGTACTTC. It translates to CASTSGQETQYF.

This sequence joins TRBV6-2 or TRBV6-3 and TRBJ1-1; D possibly corresponds to TRBD1 (6 bases). Germline CDR1 MNHEY, CDR2 SVGEGT. The CDR3 has 17 residues. V lost 6 bases to trimming and J lost 0 bases, with 20 bases between them. CDR3 loop: CASRDPSGALMNTEAFF. The CDR3 nucleotides are TGTGCCAGCAGGGATCCATCAGGGGCCCTTATGAACACTGAAGCTTTCTTT.

This chain uses TRBV4-3 with TRBJ1-5; tentatively, D is TRBD1 (6 bases). Germline CDR1 LGHNA, CDR2 YSLEER. Trimming shortened V by 0 bases and J by 3 bases, and 9 bases separated the two germline ends. The CDR3 contains 15 residues. CDR3 residues: CASSQDGGPNQPQHF. The DNA of the CDR3 is TGCGCCAGCAGCCAAGACGGGGGGCCCAATCAGCCCCAGCATTTT.

This clonotype was found a few times. The V call is TRBV7-9, the J call TRBJ1-2, with 7 bases that match TRBD1. Germline CDR1 SEHNR, CDR2 FQNEAQ (reference sequence). The CDR3 has 17 amino acids. Trimming took 4 bases from V and 3 from J; bases not matched to a gene: 14. The CDR3: CASSSVGQPAVDYGYTF. The CDR3, as DNA: TGTGCCAGCAGCTCGGTGGGACAGCCAGCAGTTGACTATGGCTACACCTTC.